This record looks at one T cell receptor (beta chain) sequence and its context. Its cognate antigen is unknown. One base away lies a much larger clone, so this may be a sequencing read error. The template was RNA from unsorted bulk tissue. More than 3 cm separated this lung sample from the edge of the tumor. The source of the sample is a study of tumor and adjacent non-tumor tissue in lung cancer. The overall study: Patients comprised about a dozen adenocarcinoma, a couple of squamous cell carcinoma and 1 small cell lung cancer. Study-level findings and limits: Compared with tumor, normal lung showed significantly lower TCR diversity.

Germline CDR1 is MNHNS and CDR2 is SASEGT. The CDR3 consists of 14 residues. Three rounds of nested PCR, following a modified ARM-PCR protocol, produced the TCRbeta library. In TCRdb, the multiplex PCR reads were re-called with MiXCR into one record per CDR3 protein. The table has about 80,000 distinct CDR3 sequences, approximately 80% seen once. The source is a man in his sixties with non-small cell lung cancer. The source material was distant non-tumor lung tissue. The V gene is TRBV6-1, the J gene TRBJ2-3; 7 positions match TRBD1. This CDR3 is CVSSVGQVPDTQYF. In DNA, the CDR3 is TGTGTCAGCAGTGTTGGACAGGTCCCAGATACGCAGTATTTT.